A selection of T cell receptor beta chains follows, all from one sample in a study of long-term antiretroviral therapy in people with HIV. Libraries were prepared by immunoSEQ multiplex PCR; TCRdb keeps only in-frame clonotypes and omits some of them. Found here are roughly 33,000 clones, more than 60% of them singletons; the top ten hold under 8.5%. The source material was unsorted PBMCs, sampled 2 years after starting antiretroviral therapy. Receptors originate from a woman between 50 and 59 years old with HIV. Both conserved end residues are part of each CDR3. D genes are given only for firm matches. Rows may omit the clone size; those that give it use once, few, many or a size class.

j_call: TRBJ1-6
cdr3_length: 14
clone_size: few
v_call: TRBV2
d_call: NA
cdr3_nt: TGTGCCAGCAGCTTTGAGGTGGGGAATTCACCCCTCCACTTT
cdr3_aa: CASSFEVGNSPLHF

j_call: TRBJ1-4
cdr3_length: 14
clone_size: NA
v_call: TRBV6-1
d_call: NA
cdr3_nt: TGTGCCAGCAGTGAAGCCTCGCGAGGATCCGAACTGTTTTTT
cdr3_aa: CASSEASRGSELFF

j_call: TRBJ2-2
cdr3_length: 16
clone_size: NA
v_call: TRBV4-1
d_call: NA
cdr3_nt: TGCGCCAGCAGCCAAGAGAGGGCTTCGAACACCGGGGAGCTGTTTTTT
cdr3_aa: CASSQERASNTGELFF

j_call: TRBJ2-2
cdr3_length: 18
clone_size: NA
v_call: TRBV7-9
d_call: NA
cdr3_nt: TGTGCCAGCAGCTCCACGTTTACATCCCAACCGAACACCGGGGAGCTGTTTTTT
cdr3_aa: CASSSTFTSQPNTGELFF

j_call: TRBJ2-5
cdr3_length: 15
clone_size: NA
v_call: TRBV12-5
d_call: NA
cdr3_nt: TGTGCTAGTGGTCCCTCCGGGACTGACCAAGAGACCCAGTACTTC
cdr3_aa: CASGPSGTDQETQYF

j_call: TRBJ1-6
cdr3_length: 14
clone_size: NA
v_call: TRBV2
d_call: NA
cdr3_nt: TGTGCCAGCAGTGCGGGAGCCTATAATTCACCCCTCCACTTT
cdr3_aa: CASSAGAYNSPLHF

j_call: TRBJ1-2
cdr3_length: 13
clone_size: NA
v_call: TRBV27
d_call: TRBD1
cdr3_nt: TGTGCCAGCAGCGACAGGGGAGTGACGGGCTACACCTTC
cdr3_aa: CASSDRGVTGYTF

j_call: TRBJ1-5
cdr3_length: 13
clone_size: NA
v_call: TRBV6-5
d_call: NA
cdr3_nt: TGTGCCAGCAGTCACAGGGGCAATCAGCCCCAGCATTTT
cdr3_aa: CASSHRGNQPQHF

j_call: TRBJ2-5
cdr3_length: 15
clone_size: NA
v_call: TRBV4-1
d_call: TRBD2
cdr3_nt: TGCGCCAGCAGGGGAGTAGCGGGGGGGCAGGAGACCCAGTACTTC
cdr3_aa: CASRGVAGGQETQYF

j_call: TRBJ2-7
cdr3_length: 13
clone_size: NA
v_call: TRBV2
d_call: NA
cdr3_nt: TGTGCCAGCGGGTCCGGACAGACTTACGAGCAGTACTTC
cdr3_aa: CASGSGQTYEQYF

j_call: TRBJ2-3
cdr3_length: 15
clone_size: NA
v_call: TRBV11-3
d_call: TRBD1
cdr3_nt: TGTGCCAGCAGCTTAGCCGGGACAGCCACAGATACGCAGTATTTT
cdr3_aa: CASSLAGTATDTQYF

j_call: TRBJ1-1
cdr3_length: 15
clone_size: NA
v_call: TRBV15
d_call: TRBD1
cdr3_nt: TGTGCCACCAGCGGATCCGACAGGGCAGAAAGTGAAGCTTTCTTT
cdr3_aa: CATSGSDRAESEAFF

j_call: TRBJ2-2
cdr3_length: 15
clone_size: NA
v_call: TRBV7-9
d_call: NA
cdr3_nt: TGTGCCAGCAGCCTCCGGGGTAACGACACCGGGGAGCTGTTTTTT
cdr3_aa: CASSLRGNDTGELFF

j_call: TRBJ2-1
cdr3_length: 16
clone_size: NA
v_call: TRBV14
d_call: NA
cdr3_nt: TGTGCCAGCAGCCTTGGACCGATACTAGAGACCACTGAGCAGTTCTTC
cdr3_aa: CASSLGPILETTEQFF

j_call: TRBJ2-4
cdr3_length: 16
clone_size: NA
v_call: TRBV29-1
d_call: NA
cdr3_nt: TGCAGCGTTGGAGAGGGGGATTACCTAGCCAAAAACATTCAGTACTTC
cdr3_aa: CSVGEGDYLAKNIQYF

j_call: TRBJ2-5
cdr3_length: 16
clone_size: NA
v_call: TRBV5-1
d_call: TRBD2
cdr3_nt: TGCGCCAGCAGCTTGTCACCCCTAGCGGGGAGGGAGACCCAGTACTTC
cdr3_aa: CASSLSPLAGRETQYF

j_call: TRBJ2-1
cdr3_length: 14
clone_size: NA
v_call: TRBV6-5
d_call: TRBD1
cdr3_nt: TGTGCCAGCAGTCACCGGGACAGGGGAAATGAGCAGTTCTTC
cdr3_aa: CASSHRDRGNEQFF

j_call: TRBJ1-3
cdr3_length: 15
clone_size: NA
v_call: TRBV18
d_call: NA
cdr3_nt: TGTGCCAGCTCACCTCCAGCCAACTCTGGAAACACCATATATTTT
cdr3_aa: CASSPPANSGNTIYF

j_call: TRBJ1-1
cdr3_length: 19
clone_size: NA
v_call: TRBV9
d_call: NA
cdr3_nt: TGTGCCAGCAGCGTAGGCCCGTTAGGGCGGGGGGCAAGGAACACTGAAGCTTTCTTT
cdr3_aa: CASSVGPLGRGARNTEAFF

j_call: TRBJ1-6
cdr3_length: 14
clone_size: NA
v_call: TRBV10-3
d_call: TRBD1
cdr3_nt: TGTGCCATCAGGAGCGGGACAGGGGCTTCACCCCTCCACTTT
cdr3_aa: CAIRSGTGASPLHF

j_call: TRBJ1-2
cdr3_length: 15
clone_size: NA
v_call: TRBV11-2
d_call: TRBD1
cdr3_nt: TGTGCCAGCAGCTTAGCACAGGGGGCTGGCTATGGCTACACCTTC
cdr3_aa: CASSLAQGAGYGYTF

j_call: TRBJ2-3
cdr3_length: 14
clone_size: once
v_call: TRBV9
d_call: NA
cdr3_nt: TGTGCCAGCAGCGTAGTCCCCCGCACAGATACGCAGTATTTT
cdr3_aa: CASSVVPRTDTQYF

j_call: TRBJ1-3
cdr3_length: 16
clone_size: NA
v_call: TRBV14
d_call: NA
cdr3_nt: TGTGCCAGCAGCCCCGGACGTACCCACTCTGGAAACACCATATATTTT
cdr3_aa: CASSPGRTHSGNTIYF

j_call: TRBJ2-7
cdr3_length: 15
clone_size: once
v_call: TRBV10-1
d_call: NA
cdr3_nt: TGCGCCAGCAGTGGAGGGGGTACAGGGCGGCCCGAGCAGTACTTC
cdr3_aa: CASSGGGTGRPEQYF

j_call: TRBJ2-3
cdr3_length: 15
clone_size: NA
v_call: TRBV12-5
d_call: NA
cdr3_nt: TGTGCTAGTGGTTTAACTAGTTTCCTGGCAGATACGCAGTATTTT
cdr3_aa: CASGLTSFLADTQYF

j_call: TRBJ2-3
cdr3_length: 15
clone_size: NA
v_call: TRBV11-2
d_call: TRBD1
cdr3_nt: TGTGCCAGCAGCTTTATCGGGACAGGGGAAGATACGCAGTATTTT
cdr3_aa: CASSFIGTGEDTQYF

j_call: TRBJ1-1
cdr3_length: 12
clone_size: NA
v_call: TRBV5-1
d_call: NA
cdr3_nt: TGCGCCAGCAGCCTAAGGGACACTGAAGCTTTCTTT
cdr3_aa: CASSLRDTEAFF

j_call: TRBJ2-2
cdr3_length: 15
clone_size: NA
v_call: TRBV19
d_call: NA
cdr3_nt: TGTGCCAGTCGATCTACGGGTGTTCTTACCGGGGAGCTGTTTTTT
cdr3_aa: CASRSTGVLTGELFF

j_call: TRBJ2-2
cdr3_length: 17
clone_size: once
v_call: TRBV18
d_call: NA
cdr3_nt: TGTGCCAGCTCACCACTAATAGGCGGAATGAACACCGGGGAGCTGTTTTTT
cdr3_aa: CASSPLIGGMNTGELFF

j_call: TRBJ1-5
cdr3_length: 16
clone_size: once
v_call: TRBV9
d_call: TRBD1
cdr3_nt: TGTGCCAGCAGCGTAGGGCCCGGGACAGGGTATCAGCCCCAGCATTTT
cdr3_aa: CASSVGPGTGYQPQHF

j_call: TRBJ1-1
cdr3_length: 11
clone_size: once
v_call: TRBV7-9
d_call: NA
cdr3_nt: TGTGCCAGCTCAGAGAACACTGAAGCTTTCTTT
cdr3_aa: CASSENTEAFF

j_call: TRBJ1-2
cdr3_length: 15
clone_size: NA
v_call: TRBV18
d_call: NA
cdr3_nt: TGTGCCAGCTCACCATACGTGGGGAACCCCTATGGCTACACCTTC
cdr3_aa: CASSPYVGNPYGYTF

j_call: TRBJ1-6
cdr3_length: 12
clone_size: NA
v_call: TRBV2
d_call: TRBD1
cdr3_nt: TGTGCCAGCTGTGGGGACAGGTCACCCCTCCACTTT
cdr3_aa: CASCGDRSPLHF

j_call: TRBJ1-4
cdr3_length: 13
clone_size: NA
v_call: TRBV10-2
d_call: NA
cdr3_nt: TGCGCCATCAAAGGAGGCCCTAATGAAAAACTGTTTTTT
cdr3_aa: CAIKGGPNEKLFF

j_call: TRBJ2-1
cdr3_length: 15
clone_size: few
v_call: TRBV4-1
d_call: TRBD2
cdr3_nt: TGCGCCAGCAGCCAGGGACTAGCGAAGTACAATGAGCAGTTCTTC
cdr3_aa: CASSQGLAKYNEQFF

j_call: TRBJ2-4
cdr3_length: 14
clone_size: NA
v_call: TRBV9
d_call: NA
cdr3_nt: TGTGCCAGCAGCCCCCAGGAGGGTAAAAACATTCAGTACTTC
cdr3_aa: CASSPQEGKNIQYF

j_call: TRBJ2-3
cdr3_length: 14
clone_size: NA
v_call: TRBV4-1
d_call: NA
cdr3_nt: TGCGCCAGCAGCCAAGAAATCGCAGCAGATACGCAGTATTTT
cdr3_aa: CASSQEIAADTQYF

j_call: TRBJ1-4
cdr3_length: 14
clone_size: once
v_call: TRBV6-5
d_call: NA
cdr3_nt: TGTGCCAGCAAGAGGGGTGCTTGGGATGAAAAACTGTTTTTT
cdr3_aa: CASKRGAWDEKLFF

j_call: TRBJ1-2
cdr3_length: 12
clone_size: few
v_call: TRBV6-5
d_call: NA
cdr3_nt: TGTGCCAGCAGGGAGAAGGGGAATGGCTACACCTTC
cdr3_aa: CASREKGNGYTF

j_call: TRBJ1-1
cdr3_length: 13
clone_size: few
v_call: TRBV7-6
d_call: NA
cdr3_nt: TGTGCCAGCAGCTTAGCGATTCGCGGGGAAGCTTTCTTT
cdr3_aa: CASSLAIRGEAFF

j_call: TRBJ1-2
cdr3_length: 12
clone_size: NA
v_call: TRBV7-2
d_call: NA
cdr3_nt: TGTGCCAGCAGCTTAATTAGCTATGGCTACACCTTC
cdr3_aa: CASSLISYGYTF

j_call: TRBJ2-3
cdr3_length: 17
clone_size: NA
v_call: TRBV13
d_call: TRBD2
cdr3_nt: TGTGCCAGCACCTACGCTGCGGGGGGCGCTAGCACAGATACGCAGTATTTT
cdr3_aa: CASTYAAGGASTDTQYF

j_call: TRBJ1-1
cdr3_length: 13
clone_size: NA
v_call: TRBV12-5
d_call: NA
cdr3_nt: TGTGCTAGTGCCCCCGCGGAAGGAATTGAAGCTTTCTTT
cdr3_aa: CASAPAEGIEAFF

j_call: TRBJ1-5
cdr3_length: 15
clone_size: once
v_call: TRBV18
d_call: TRBD1
cdr3_nt: TGTGCCAGCTCAGCGACAGGGGATCCGTATCAGCCCCAGCATTTT
cdr3_aa: CASSATGDPYQPQHF

j_call: TRBJ1-2
cdr3_length: 18
clone_size: NA
v_call: TRBV5-1
d_call: NA
cdr3_nt: TGCGCCAGCAGCTTGGCCGCCGGGGGGTCACCATATGTATATGGCTACACCTTC
cdr3_aa: CASSLAAGGSPYVYGYTF

j_call: TRBJ1-1
cdr3_length: 17
clone_size: NA
v_call: TRBV7-9
d_call: NA
cdr3_nt: TGTGCCAGCAGCCCTACTCCCGTGGTGATCCCCCTCACTGAAGCTTTCTTT
cdr3_aa: CASSPTPVVIPLTEAFF